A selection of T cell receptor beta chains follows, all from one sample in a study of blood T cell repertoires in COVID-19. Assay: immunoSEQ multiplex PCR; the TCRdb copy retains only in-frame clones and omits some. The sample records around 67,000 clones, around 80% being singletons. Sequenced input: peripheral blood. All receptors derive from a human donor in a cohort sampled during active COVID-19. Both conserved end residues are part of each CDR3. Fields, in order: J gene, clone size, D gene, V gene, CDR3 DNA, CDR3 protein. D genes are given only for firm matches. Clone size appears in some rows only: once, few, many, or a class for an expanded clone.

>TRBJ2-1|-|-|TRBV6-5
TGTGCCAGCAGTTACTCATTCGACAATGAGCAGTTCTTC
CASSYSFDNEQFF
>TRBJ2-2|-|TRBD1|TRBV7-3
TGTGCCAGCAGCTTGACAGGGGCTGCGAACACCGGGGAGCTGTTTTTT
CASSLTGAANTGELFF
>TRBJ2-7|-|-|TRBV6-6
TGTGCCAGCAGTTACCGGGACACAAGCTACGAGCAGTACTTC
CASSYRDTSYEQYF
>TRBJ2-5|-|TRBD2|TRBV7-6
TGTGCCAGCAGCTCCGGACTAGCGGGTTACCAAGAGACCCAGTACTTC
CASSSGLAGYQETQYF
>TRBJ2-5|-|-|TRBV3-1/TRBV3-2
TGTGCCAGCAGCCAAGGTCCCTTTCGAAGGGGAGGGGGCCAAGAGACCCAGTACTTC
CASSQGPFRRGGGQETQYF
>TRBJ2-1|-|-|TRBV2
TGTGCCAGCAGTGTGGGAGAGGGGCAGTTCTTC
CASSVGEGQFF
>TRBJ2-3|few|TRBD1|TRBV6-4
TGTGCCAGCAGTGAGGGGACAGGGGATACAGATACGCAGTATTTT
CASSEGTGDTDTQYF
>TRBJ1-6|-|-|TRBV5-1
TGCGCCAGCAGCTTGGTCCCGGCCAGGGTGGGTTCACCCCTCCACTTT
CASSLVPARVGSPLHF
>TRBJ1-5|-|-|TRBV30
TGTGCCTGGAGTGTAAGGCCCGGGAGCAATCAGCCCCAGCATTTT
CAWSVRPGSNQPQHF
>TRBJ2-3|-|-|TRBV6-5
TGTGCCAGCAGCGATAGCGGCCTCACAGATACGCAGTATTTT
CASSDSGLTDTQYF
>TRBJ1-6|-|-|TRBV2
TGTGCCAGCACCCTAGGAGGGATCTCCTATAATTCACCCCTCCACTTT
CASTLGGISYNSPLHF
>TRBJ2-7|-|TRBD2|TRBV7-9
TGTGCCAGCAGCTTTGGACTAGCGGACGAGCAGTACTTC
CASSFGLADEQYF
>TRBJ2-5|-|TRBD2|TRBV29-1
TGCAGCGTTGCGGGGGGAGGCCAGGAGACCCAGTACTTC
CSVAGGGQETQYF
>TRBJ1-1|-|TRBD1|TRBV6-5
TGTGCCAGCATTAGACAGGGGGCAGGAACTGAAGCTTTCTTT
CASIRQGAGTEAFF
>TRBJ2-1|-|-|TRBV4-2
TGTGCCAGCAGCCAAGATCGGGTCCCTTACAATGAGCAGTTCTTC
CASSQDRVPYNEQFF